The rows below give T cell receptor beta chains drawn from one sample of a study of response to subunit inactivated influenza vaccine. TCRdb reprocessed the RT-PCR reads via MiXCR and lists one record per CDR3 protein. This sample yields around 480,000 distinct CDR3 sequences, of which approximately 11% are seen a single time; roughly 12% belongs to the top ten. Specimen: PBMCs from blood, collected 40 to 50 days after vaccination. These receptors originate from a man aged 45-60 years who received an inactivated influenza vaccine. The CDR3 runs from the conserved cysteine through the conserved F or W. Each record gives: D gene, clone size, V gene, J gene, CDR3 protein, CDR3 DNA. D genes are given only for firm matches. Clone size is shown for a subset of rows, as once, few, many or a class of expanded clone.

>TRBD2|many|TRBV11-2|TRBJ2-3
CASSFFREADTQYF
TGTGCCAGCAGCTTTTTCCGGGAGGCAGATACGCAGTATTTT
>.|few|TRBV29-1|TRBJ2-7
CSGRPPGHQTYEQYF
TGCAGCGGAAGACCTCCGGGACACCAAACCTACGAGCAGTACTTC
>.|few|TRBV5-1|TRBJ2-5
CASSLGGSGPQETQYF
TGCGCCAGCAGCTTGGGGGGCTCGGGGCCCCAAGAGACCCAGTACTTC
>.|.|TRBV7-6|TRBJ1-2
CASSRYRGGDGGYTF
TGTGCCAGCAGCCGTTATAGGGGGGGCGACGGTGGCTACACCTTC
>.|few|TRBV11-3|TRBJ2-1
CASSFEGQDEQFF
TGTGCCAGCAGCTTCGAAGGGCAGGATGAGCAGTTCTTC
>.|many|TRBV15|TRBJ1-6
CATSRGGGTQNSPLHF
TGTGCCACCAGCAGAGGTGGAGGGACACAAAATTCACCCCTCCACTTT
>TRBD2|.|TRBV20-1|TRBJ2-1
CSAPSSGGPSYNEQFF
TGCAGTGCGCCCTCTAGCGGGGGTCCATCCTACAATGAGCAGTTCTTC
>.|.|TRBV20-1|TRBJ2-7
CSAARPGQKVHEQYF
TGCAGTGCTGCCCGTCCGGGACAAAAAGTCCACGAGCAGTACTTC
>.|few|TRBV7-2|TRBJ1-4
CASSSLPGRTNEKLFF
TGTGCCAGCAGCTCCCTACCTGGGCGGACTAATGAAAAACTGTTTTTT
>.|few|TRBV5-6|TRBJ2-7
CASSFVGDYEQYF
TGTGCCAGCAGCTTTGTAGGGGACTACGAGCAGTACTTC
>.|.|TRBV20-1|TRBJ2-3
CSARDPQASTDTQYF
TGCAGTGCTAGAGATCCACAGGCCAGCACAGATACGCAGTATTTT
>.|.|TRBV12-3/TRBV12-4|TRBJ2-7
CASSLSTFYEQYF
TGTGCCAGCAGTTTATCCACATTCTACGAGCAGTACTTC
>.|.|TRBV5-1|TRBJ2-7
CASSLVGHEQYF
TGCGCCAGCAGCTTGGTAGGGCACGAGCAGTACTTC
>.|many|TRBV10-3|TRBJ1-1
CAISESANVNTEAFF
TGTGCCATCAGTGAGTCTGCGAACGTGAACACTGAAGCTTTCTTT
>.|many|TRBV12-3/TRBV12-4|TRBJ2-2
CASSLGQTNTGELFF
TGTGCCAGCAGTCTCGGACAGACGAACACCGGGGAGCTGTTTTTT
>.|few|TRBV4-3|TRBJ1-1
CASSPRRAGYAEAFF
TGCGCCAGCAGCCCTAGAAGAGCGGGGTACGCTGAAGCTTTCTTT
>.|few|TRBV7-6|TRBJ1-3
CASSLSGSGISGNTIYF
TGTGCCAGCAGCTTATCGGGCAGTGGGATCTCTGGAAACACCATATATTTT
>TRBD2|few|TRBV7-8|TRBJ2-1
CASSLVRLAAHEQFF
TGTGCCAGCAGCTTAGTCAGACTAGCGGCCCATGAGCAGTTCTTC
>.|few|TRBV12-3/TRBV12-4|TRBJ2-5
CASSPWLQETQYF
TGTGCCAGCAGCCCATGGTTACAAGAGACCCAGTACTTC
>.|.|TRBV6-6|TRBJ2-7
CASSYLELEQYF
TGTGCCAGCAGTTACCTAGAACTCGAGCAGTACTTC